Listed below are T cell receptor beta chains from one sample, sequenced in a study of T cells in Graves' hyperthyroidism and ophthalmopathy. MiXCR, applied by TCRdb to the multiplex PCR reads, yields one record per CDR3 protein. The data show a few hundred thousand distinct CDR3 sequences, with roughly 50% seen just once and around 17% held by the top ten. Sequencing used peripheral blood or thyroid tissue (not recorded which). These receptors were obtained from an adult woman with Graves' disease, either hyperthyroidism or ophthalmopathy (not recorded which). Both conserved end residues are part of each CDR3. Fields, in order: CDR3 DNA, CDR3 protein, clone size, D gene, J gene, V gene, CDR3 length. D genes are given only for firm matches. Clone sizes are given selectively: once, few, many, or a class where the clone is expanded.

CDR3nt: TGCAGCGTTGAAGAGGGACAGCCCTATGGCTACACCTTC
CDR3aa: CSVEEGQPYGYTF
abundance: -
d_gene: TRBD1
j_gene: TRBJ1-2
v_gene: TRBV29-1
len: 13

CDR3nt: TGTGCCAGCCCGGGACCTAACACCGGGGAGCTGTTTTTT
CDR3aa: CASPGPNTGELFF
abundance: many
d_gene: -
j_gene: TRBJ2-2
v_gene: TRBV2
len: 13

CDR3nt: TGTGCCAGCAGATCCCTACGGGGGGACGGGCATGGCTACACCTTC
CDR3aa: CASRSLRGDGHGYTF
abundance: many
d_gene: -
j_gene: TRBJ1-2
v_gene: TRBV5-4
len: 15

CDR3nt: TGTGCCAGCAGCCACCCCACCCCGGGACGGCTAAACACTGAAGCTTTCTTT
CDR3aa: CASSHPTPGRLNTEAFF
abundance: few
d_gene: -
j_gene: TRBJ1-1
v_gene: TRBV3-1
len: 17

CDR3nt: TGTGCCATCATGGAGACAGGGGTAAGAACGGCACGGAATACAAACACCATATATTTT
CDR3aa: CAIMETGVRTARNTNTIYF
abundance: -
d_gene: TRBD1
j_gene: TRBJ1-3
v_gene: TRBV10-3
len: 19

CDR3nt: TGTGCCAGCAGCGCGACAGCAACTAATGAAAAACTGTTTTTT
CDR3aa: CASSATATNEKLFF
abundance: -
d_gene: -
j_gene: TRBJ1-4
v_gene: TRBV9
len: 14

CDR3nt: TGTGCCAGCAGCCTCCAGCGGCGCCAAGAGACCCAGTACTTC
CDR3aa: CASSLQRRQETQYF
abundance: many
d_gene: -
j_gene: TRBJ2-5
v_gene: TRBV27
len: 14

CDR3nt: TGCGCCAGCTCTGAGGGGAGCCCTAGGTCTGGGGCCAACGTCCTGACTTTC
CDR3aa: CASSEGSPRSGANVLTF
abundance: -
d_gene: -
j_gene: TRBJ2-6
v_gene: TRBV5-1
len: 17

CDR3nt: TGTGCCAGCAGCTTAGCCTCCCTAGGGACTAGCGGGATGGAGACCCAGTACTTC
CDR3aa: CASSLASLGTSGMETQYF
abundance: -
d_gene: TRBD2
j_gene: TRBJ2-5
v_gene: TRBV7-9
len: 18

CDR3nt: TGCAGCGTTGGATCTCACCAAACCTACGAGCAGTACTTC
CDR3aa: CSVGSHQTYEQYF
abundance: many
d_gene: -
j_gene: TRBJ2-7
v_gene: TRBV29-1
len: 13

CDR3nt: TGCAGCGGGACAGCGAACACCGGGGAGCTGTTTTTT
CDR3aa: CSGTANTGELFF
abundance: once
d_gene: -
j_gene: TRBJ2-2
v_gene: TRBV29-1
len: 12

CDR3nt: TGCGCCAGCAGCTTGGACGGGACCCAGTACTTC
CDR3aa: CASSLDGTQYF
abundance: many
d_gene: -
j_gene: TRBJ2-5
v_gene: TRBV5-1
len: 11

CDR3nt: TGTGCCAGCAGCCAAGACCCGGGCAGCTACGAGCAGTACTTC
CDR3aa: CASSQDPGSYEQYF
abundance: -
d_gene: -
j_gene: TRBJ2-7
v_gene: TRBV9
len: 14

CDR3nt: TGTGCCAGCAGCTTCCGGGACACGGGCTATGGCTACACCTTC
CDR3aa: CASSFRDTGYGYTF
abundance: -
d_gene: -
j_gene: TRBJ1-2
v_gene: TRBV12-3/TRBV12-4
len: 14

CDR3nt: TGCAGCCTTGACAACCCGTTTAACTATGGCTACACCTTC
CDR3aa: CSLDNPFNYGYTF
abundance: -
d_gene: -
j_gene: TRBJ1-2
v_gene: TRBV29-1
len: 13

CDR3nt: TGTGCCAGCAGCAGAACCGACAGGGAATGGCATTTT
CDR3aa: CASSRTDREWHF
abundance: many
d_gene: TRBD1
j_gene: TRBJ1-5
v_gene: TRBV5-6
len: 12

CDR3nt: TGTGCCAGCAGCCCCCAACAGGGGGTGGCTTTC
CDR3aa: CASSPQQGVAF
abundance: -
d_gene: TRBD1
j_gene: TRBJ2-6
v_gene: TRBV7-3
len: 11

CDR3nt: TGTGCCAGCAAGCCAGGGGAACAGTCCTTCTCTGGAAACACCATATATTTT
CDR3aa: CASKPGEQSFSGNTIYF
abundance: -
d_gene: -
j_gene: TRBJ1-3
v_gene: TRBV25-1
len: 17

CDR3nt: TGCGCCAGCAGTGAGAGACTAGCGGGAACAACCTACGAGCAGTACTTC
CDR3aa: CASSERLAGTTYEQYF
abundance: -
d_gene: TRBD2
j_gene: TRBJ2-7
v_gene: TRBV10-2
len: 16

CDR3nt: TGTGCCAGCAGCCATAGCTGGACCTACGAGCAGTACTTC
CDR3aa: CASSHSWTYEQYF
abundance: many
d_gene: -
j_gene: TRBJ2-7
v_gene: TRBV7-2
len: 13

CDR3nt: TGTGCCAGCAGCTTCAACCGTTTGAGAGAAGGCTACACCTTC
CDR3aa: CASSFNRLREGYTF
abundance: few
d_gene: -
j_gene: TRBJ1-2
v_gene: TRBV7-9
len: 14

CDR3nt: TGTGCCAGCAGCCAAGAACTAGCGGGGAGAGGACAGTACTTC
CDR3aa: CASSQELAGRGQYF
abundance: many
d_gene: TRBD2
j_gene: TRBJ2-7
v_gene: TRBV4-2
len: 14

CDR3nt: TGCAGCGTGGCCCGGGGGACCGGGGAGCTGTTTTTT
CDR3aa: CSVARGTGELFF
abundance: many
d_gene: -
j_gene: TRBJ2-2
v_gene: TRBV29-1
len: 12

CDR3nt: TGTGCCATCAGTGAGTCCGGTGGCTCCGAGACCCAGTACTTC
CDR3aa: CAISESGGSETQYF
abundance: few
d_gene: -
j_gene: TRBJ2-5
v_gene: TRBV10-3
len: 14

CDR3nt: TGCAGTGCTACCTCCGACAGGGGGCGAAGTAATGAAAAACTGTTTTTT
CDR3aa: CSATSDRGRSNEKLFF
abundance: -
d_gene: TRBD1
j_gene: TRBJ1-4
v_gene: TRBV20-1
len: 16

CDR3nt: TGTGCCAGCAACTTAGCGCGGTGGGAGCTGTTCACCGGGGAGCTGTTTTTT
CDR3aa: CASNLARWELFTGELFF
abundance: once
d_gene: -
j_gene: TRBJ2-2
v_gene: TRBV7-6
len: 17

CDR3nt: TGTGCCAGCAGCTATAAGGGAGGGAGTGGTAGCACAGATACGCAGTATTTT
CDR3aa: CASSYKGGSGSTDTQYF
abundance: -
d_gene: TRBD2
j_gene: TRBJ2-3
v_gene: TRBV7-2
len: 17

CDR3nt: TGCAGTGCGTGGGACAGGGGAGCTCCACCCCTCCACTTT
CDR3aa: CSAWDRGAPPLHF
abundance: -
d_gene: TRBD1
j_gene: TRBJ1-6
v_gene: TRBV20-1
len: 13

CDR3nt: TGCAGCGTTGAACCAGGACTCGAGAATACGCAGTATTTT
CDR3aa: CSVEPGLENTQYF
abundance: -
d_gene: -
j_gene: TRBJ2-3
v_gene: TRBV29-1
len: 13

CDR3nt: TGCGCCAGCAGTGATATTTCGCAACCTTCGGGAAACACCATATATTTT
CDR3aa: CASSDISQPSGNTIYF
abundance: -
d_gene: -
j_gene: TRBJ1-3
v_gene: TRBV10-2
len: 16

CDR3nt: TGTGCCAGCAGTGAGGAGGGATCAGTCGACACTGGGGAGCTGTTTTTT
CDR3aa: CASSEEGSVDTGELFF
abundance: -
d_gene: -
j_gene: TRBJ2-2
v_gene: TRBV2
len: 16

CDR3nt: TGTGCCAGCAGCCAAGATAAGGGGGCAGGAACTGAAGCTTTCTTT
CDR3aa: CASSQDKGAGTEAFF
abundance: many
d_gene: TRBD1
j_gene: TRBJ1-1
v_gene: TRBV14
len: 15

CDR3nt: TGTGCCACCAGCAGCTACGGGGGAAAACTGTTTTTT
CDR3aa: CATSSYGGKLFF
abundance: many
d_gene: -
j_gene: TRBJ1-4
v_gene: TRBV15
len: 12

CDR3nt: TGTGCCAGCAGCCAAGCGGACAGGGGGGGCTATGGCTACACCTTC
CDR3aa: CASSQADRGGYGYTF
abundance: -
d_gene: TRBD1
j_gene: TRBJ1-2
v_gene: TRBV7-9
len: 15

CDR3nt: TGTGCCAGCAGCCTAGGGTTTCAGCCCCAGCATTTT
CDR3aa: CASSLGFQPQHF
abundance: many
d_gene: -
j_gene: TRBJ1-5
v_gene: TRBV7-9
len: 12